The rows below give T cell receptor beta chains drawn from one sample of a study of T cell responses to AZD1222 COVID-19 vaccine. Produced via immunoSEQ multiplex PCR; TCRdb's table is partial and in-frame only. The repertoire holds 130,000 or so clones, just over 90% seen once, with 6.9% in the top ten. Sequencing was performed on peripheral blood, taken on day 0 of AZD1222 vaccination. The receptor set was obtained from an adult in good health. CDR3s include the opening cysteine and the closing phenylalanine or tryptophan. The D gene is left open where the match is weak. The size entry is marked missing in some rows and otherwise reads once, few, many or a size class.

V gene	J gene	D gene	clone size	CDR3 DNA	CDR3 protein
TRBV11-1	TRBJ2-1	TRBD1	.	TGTGCCAGCAGCTCCGGATCACAGGGGAAGGATGAGCAGTTCTTC	CASSSGSQGKDEQFF
TRBV10-1	TRBJ2-5	TRBD2	.	TGCGCCAGCAGTGAGGCCCTAGCGGGGAGTGGACAAGAGACCCAGTACTTC	CASSEALAGSGQETQYF
TRBV24-1	TRBJ2-2	.	.	TGTGCCACCAGTGCCCTCGGAAACACCGGGGAGCTGTTTTTT	CATSALGNTGELFF
TRBV4-3	TRBJ2-2	.	.	TGCGCCAGCAGCCAACTCAGACAGCTAGGGGACGGGGAGCTGTTTTTT	CASSQLRQLGDGELFF
TRBV2	TRBJ2-2	.	.	TGTGCCAGCAGGCCGATAAAAACCGGGGAGCTGTTTTTT	CASRPIKTGELFF
TRBV27	TRBJ2-2	TRBD1	.	TGTGCCAGCAGTTTAGAGACAGGGGATCCGGGTCTCACCGGGGAGCTGTTTTTT	CASSLETGDPGLTGELFF
TRBV3-1/TRBV3-2	TRBJ2-3	.	.	TGTGCCAGCAGCCAAGGGGGGCCGGCAGATACGCAGTATTTT	CASSQGGPADTQYF
TRBV24-1	TRBJ2-3	.	.	TGTGCCACCAGTGAGGCCACTAAACTAACAGATACGCAGTATTTT	CATSEATKLTDTQYF
TRBV24-1	TRBJ1-1	TRBD1	.	TGTGCCACCAGGCCAGGGGGCGGGGGGACTGAAGCTTTCTTT	CATRPGGGGTEAFF
TRBV13	TRBJ2-7	.	.	TGTGCCAGCAGTGCACCAGGGTACGAGCAGTACTTC	CASSAPGYEQYF
TRBV4-1	TRBJ2-2	TRBD2	.	TGCGCCAGCAGCCAAGGGCAAGCGGGGGGGCGTGGCGGGGAGCTGTTTTTT	CASSQGQAGGRGGELFF
TRBV25-1	TRBJ2-7	.	once	TGTGCCAGCAGCCCGGACAGCCCTTCCGACGAGCAGTACTTC	CASSPDSPSDEQYF
TRBV4-1	TRBJ2-7	TRBD1	.	TGCGCCAGCAGCCAAGGGGGAGACAGGGCCTTCGCCTACGAGCAGTACTTC	CASSQGGDRAFAYEQYF
TRBV7-2	TRBJ1-6	.	.	TGTGCCAGCAGCTTAAATGTGTTGCCTAAGGCACCCCTCCACTTT	CASSLNVLPKAPLHF
TRBV7-9	TRBJ2-4	.	.	TGTGCCAGCAGCTTAGTCGAGGGGCCGGACATTCAGTACTTC	CASSLVEGPDIQYF
TRBV11-3	TRBJ2-7	TRBD1	.	TGTGCCAGCAGCTTAGGATTACAGGGGGTGGAGCAGTACTTC	CASSLGLQGVEQYF
TRBV27	TRBJ1-1	.	.	TGTGCCAGCAGTTTGGGCACAAGTGAAGCTTTCTTT	CASSLGTSEAFF
TRBV7-9	TRBJ2-1	.	few	TGTGCCAGCAGCTTAGTGGCAGGGGTTGGACGAAATGAGCAGTTCTTC	CASSLVAGVGRNEQFF
TRBV10-1	TRBJ2-7	.	.	TGCGCCAGCAACTCCCGGTTGGGGAGCACCTCCTACGAGCAGTACTTC	CASNSRLGSTSYEQYF
TRBV7-9	TRBJ1-6	.	.	TGTGCCAGCAGCTTAGTTGTGGTTTCACCCCTCCACTTT	CASSLVVVSPLHF
TRBV4-2	TRBJ1-1	.	.	TGTGCCAGCAGCCACGGAACGGTCCTAACCATGAACACTGAAGCTTTCTTT	CASSHGTVLTMNTEAFF
TRBV6-5	TRBJ1-1	.	few	TGTGCCAGCAGTCAATCAGGGAGACCTGAAGCTTTCTTT	CASSQSGRPEAFF
TRBV7-3	TRBJ1-1	TRBD1	.	TGTGCCAGCAGCTTACAGGGGGCGAACACTGAAGCTTTCTTT	CASSLQGANTEAFF
TRBV3-1/TRBV3-2	TRBJ2-4	.	.	TGTGCCAGCAGCCCTGGTACCGCTTACAAAAACATTCAGTACTTC	CASSPGTAYKNIQYF
TRBV9	TRBJ2-3	.	.	TGTGCCAGCAGCTCTTGGGGATCAGGAGATACGCAGTATTTT	CASSSWGSGDTQYF
TRBV19	TRBJ2-7	.	.	TGTGCCAGTAGTCCCGGAGGGCAGGGCCGCTCCTACGAGCAGTACTTC	CASSPGGQGRSYEQYF
TRBV9	TRBJ2-1	.	.	TGTGCCAGCAGCGGGATAGGGGTGCAGTTCTTC	CASSGIGVQFF
TRBV7-5	TRBJ2-7	.	.	TGTGCCAGAAGGATACTACCCGACACTGGGGGCCTCGAGCAGTACTTC	CARRILPDTGGLEQYF
TRBV7-2	TRBJ2-2	TRBD2	.	TGTGCCAGCAGCTCCTGGGGGGGAACCGGGGAGCTGTTTTTT	CASSSWGGTGELFF
TRBV19	TRBJ1-2	.	.	TGTGCCAGTAGTATTCGTAGGGATGGCTACACCTTC	CASSIRRDGYTF
TRBV6-2/TRBV6-3	TRBJ1-5	.	.	TGTGCCAGCAGTTCACAGGGCCCGTTCAATCAGCCCCAGCATTTT	CASSSQGPFNQPQHF
TRBV7-9	TRBJ1-1	.	once	TGTGCCAGCAGCTTAGCGGCGGTGAACACTGAAGCTTTCTTT	CASSLAAVNTEAFF
TRBV5-1	TRBJ1-2	.	.	TGCGCCAGCAGCTCCGGGGGCAGGAACTATGGCTACACCTTC	CASSSGGRNYGYTF
TRBV5-6	TRBJ1-4	TRBD1	.	TGTGCCAGCAGCCGATTAGACAGGGCCACTAATGAAAAACTGTTTTTT	CASSRLDRATNEKLFF
TRBV27	TRBJ1-3	.	.	TGTGCCAGCAGTGGACCAGGGTTAGTCATATATTTT	CASSGPGLVIYF
TRBV9	TRBJ1-2	TRBD1	once	TGTGCCAGCAGCGAGGGGGTGGACAGGGCTATTACTGGCTACACCTTC	CASSEGVDRAITGYTF
TRBV9	TRBJ1-1	.	.	TGTGCCACATCTAGAGGGGGAGAAACTGAAGCTTTCTTT	CATSRGGETEAFF
TRBV6-2/TRBV6-3	TRBJ2-1	TRBD2	.	TGTGCCAGCAGCTCGGGACTAGCGGCGTCAGTTGGCTCCTACAATGAGCAGTTCTTC	CASSSGLAASVGSYNEQFF